These 25 T cell receptor beta chains originate from one sample sequenced in a study of blood T cell repertoires in COVID-19. Profiling relied on immunoSEQ multiplex PCR, and the TCRdb table lists in-frame clones only, not all of them. The sample records about 350,000 clones, about 87% being singletons. Sequencing was done on a sample of PBMCs or T cells enriched from blood (not recorded which). The receptor set was obtained from a woman in her twenties or thirties who had recovered from COVID-19.

V usage is TRBV20-1 and J usage is TRBJ2-7; possibly TRBD1 for D (6 bases). V gave up 3 bases and J gave up 6 bases, with 15 bases separating them. Germline values: CDR1 DFQATT, CDR2 SNEGSKA (reference sequence). This CDR3 has 13 residues. CDR3 nucleotide sequence: TGCAGTGCTAGTGTAATACAGGGTGGCGAGCAGTACTTC. Its translation is CSASVIQGGEQYF.

This rearrangement joins TRBV10-3 to TRBJ2-1; TRBD2 might be the D (6 bases). The CDR3 consists of 15 residues. Trimming stripped 2 bases from V and 0 bases from J, with 8 bases between. Germline CDR1 is ENHRY and CDR2 is SYGVKD. The CDR3 nucleotides read TGTGCCATCAGTGAGGAGGGAGGCTCCTACAATGAGCAGTTCTTC. This encodes CAISEEGGSYNEQFF.

The V and J genes are TRBV15 and TRBJ1-5; D call uncertain. Germline V gene data show CDR1 as LNHNV and CDR2 as YYDKDF (reference sequence). Trimming shortened V by 0 bases and J by 6 bases, and 6 bases separated the two germline ends. CDR3 length: 13 amino acids. The DNA for the CDR3 is TGTGCCACCAGCAGAGAAAATATTCAGCCCCAGCATTTT. Translating it yields CATSRENIQPQHF.

The V gene is TRBV7-3, the J gene TRBJ1-2; TRBD1 matches at 8 bases. The V gene end was trimmed by 0 bases and the J gene end by 5 bases; junction bases not matched to a gene: 8. Germline V gene sequence: CDR1 SGHTA, CDR2 FQGTGA. This CDR3 has 16 residues. CDR3: CASSLTGTGEGYGYTF. The CDR3 region has the DNA TGTGCCAGCAGCTTAACTGGGACAGGCGAGGGGTATGGCTACACCTTC.

This chain links TRBV2 with TRBJ1-4, with TRBD1 matching 10 bases. Unmatched junction bases numbered 7, after V lost 6 bases and J lost 0 bases. This CDR3 comprises 17 residues. Germline V gene data show CDR1 as SNHLY and CDR2 as FYNNEI. The CDR3 coding sequence is TGTGCCAGCAGACGGACAGGGGGTCCTCCAACTAATGAAAAACTGTTTTTT. Its protein product is CASRRTGGPPTNEKLFF.

V and J are TRBV11-2 and TRBJ2-5, with TRBD2 matching over 11 bases. With 1 base clipped from V and 2 bases from J, the junction kept 6 bases outside the gene matches. Germline CDR1 and CDR2: SGHAT and FQNNGV. The CDR3 runs to 17 residues. The chain's CDR3 is CASSLGPGLAEQETQYF. CDR3 DNA: TGTGCCAGCAGCTTAGGTCCGGGACTAGCGGAACAAGAGACCCAGTACTTC.

This clone was observed once. The chain combines TRBV11-2 with TRBJ2-1; perhaps TRBD2 as D (5 bases). The CDR3 sequence is 17 residues long. Germline V gene lookup returns CDR1 SGHAT and CDR2 FQNNGV. V was pared by 4 bases and J by 4 bases, with 20 bases between. Here the CDR3 DNA reads TGTGCCAGCAGCTCGTACAGAAGGAGGTCCACATACAATGAGCAGTTCTTC. Its translation is CASSSYRRRSTYNEQFF.

This sequence joins TRBV3-1 (or the pseudogene TRBV3-2) and TRBJ2-1; D perhaps matches TRBD2 (7 bases). The CDR3 has 16 residues. Deletions cut 4 bases from V and 7 bases from J, with 20 bases between. Germline assignment: CDR1 LGHDT and CDR2 YNNKEL (reference sequence). CDR3 sequence reads: CASSLQPLGGANEQFF. In DNA, the CDR3 is TGTGCCAGCAGCCTGCAACCCTTAGGGGGGGCAAATGAGCAGTTCTTC.

The chain uses TRBV28 and TRBJ2-5, with a possible D match to TRBD1 (7 bases). The CDR3 loop spans 15 amino acids. Germline V gives CDR1 MDHEN, CDR2 SYDVKM. V lost 5 bases and J lost 5, with 18 bases in between. This CDR3 is CASSPSGRGVETQYF. CDR3 nucleotides: TGTGCCAGCAGTCCCTCCGGCAGGGGGGTGGAGACCCAGTACTTC.

The J gene is TRBJ2-5, the V gene TRBV11-2, with D possibly TRBD1 on 6 matching bases. Trimming took off 0 bases at V and 5 bases at J, with 10 bases between the two ends. The length of the CDR3 is 14 residues. Germline V CDR1 and CDR2: SGHAT, FQNNGV. The DNA for the CDR3 is TGTGCCAGCAGCTTAGAACAGGGTGGGGAGACCCAGTACTTC. Its protein product is CASSLEQGGETQYF.

This clone was picked up a small number of times. The rearrangement links TRBV28 to TRBJ1-6, with D perhaps TRBD1 (6 bases). V gave up 8 bases and J gave up 9 bases, with 17 bases separating them. CDR1 and CDR2 (germline): MDHEN, SYDVKM. The CDR3 contains 14 residues. For the CDR3, the DNA is TGTGCCAGCCTCAGAGGGGGACGGGGTTCACCCCTCCACTTT. It codes for CASLRGGRGSPLHF.

The chain combines TRBV28 with TRBJ2-1; possible D gene TRBD1, 5 bases. This CDR3 region has 15 residues. The V gene's germline CDR1 is MDHEN and CDR2 SYDVKM. The V end was cut by 5 bases, the J end by 7 bases, with 18 bases between. The CDR3 reads CASSGSDPGINEQFF. The CDR3 DNA reads TGTGCCAGCAGTGGGTCTGACCCAGGGATTAATGAGCAGTTCTTC.

The chain joins TRBV6-5 to TRBJ2-6; perhaps TRBD2 as D (6 bases). Germline assignment: CDR1 MNHEY and CDR2 SVGAGI. The ends were cut back, 10 bases at V and 2 bases at J, with 15 bases in the middle. The CDR3 spans 15 residues. In DNA form, the CDR3 reads TGTGCCAACCGCGATCGGAGGGCTGGGGCCAACGTCCTGACTTTC. It yields the protein CANRDRRAGANVLTF.

The V gene is TRBV14, the J gene TRBJ1-2; D gene uncertain. With 0 bases removed from V and 4 bases from J, the gap between germline ends came to 9 bases. CDR1 is SGHDN and CDR2 is FVKESK in the germline V gene. CDR3 length: 14 amino acids. The CDR3 DNA follows: TGTGCCAGCAGCCAAGATTACGGGAGCTATGGCTACACCTTC. This translates into CASSQDYGSYGYTF. Full variable domain (outside the CDR3, taken from reference TRBV14 and TRBJ1-2): EAGVTQFPSHSVIEKGQTVTLRCDPISGHDNLYWYRRVMGKEIKFLLHFVKESKQDESGMPNNRFLAERTGGTYSTLKVQPAELEDSGVYFCASSQDYGSYGYTFGSGTRLTVV.

The rearrangement uses TRBV5-6 and TRBJ1-1, with a tentative D call TRBD1 (6 bases). CDR1 is SGHDT, CDR2 YYEEEE, per germline. V was cut by 4 bases and J by 1 base, with 11 bases left in between. The CDR3 consists of 14 residues. The CDR3 is CASSPGASNTEAFF. For the CDR3, the DNA is TGTGCCAGCAGCCCAGGGGCCTCGAACACTGAAGCTTTCTTT.

V and J are TRBV7-9 and TRBJ1-1; 10 positions agree with TRBD1. Germline loops: CDR1 SEHNR, CDR2 FQNEAQ (reference sequence). The CDR3 sequence is 16 residues long. After removal of 2 bases from V and 6 bases from J, the junction contained 9 bases not matched to a gene. The CDR3 bases are TGTGCCAGCAGCTTATCCTCGACAGGGGGCCTCTCTGAAGCTTTCTTT. Encoded protein: CASSLSSTGGLSEAFF.

The rearrangement joins TRBV19 to TRBJ1-2, with a possible D match to TRBD1 (5 bases). Looked up from germline, CDR1 is LNHDA and CDR2 is SQIVND (reference sequence). The V and J ends lost 2 bases and 4 bases respectively, with 11 bases between them. This CDR3 region has 14 residues. For the CDR3, the DNA is TGTGCCAGTAGTATACCCCCCGGGGGCTATGGCTACACCTTC. It encodes CASSIPPGGYGYTF.

The chain uses TRBV11-3 and TRBJ2-5, with 11 bases identical to TRBD2. Germline V gives CDR1 SGHNT, CDR2 YENEEA. CDR3 length: 17 amino acids. Trimming removed 5 bases from V and 3 bases from J; junction bases left unmatched: 11. For the CDR3, the DNA is TGTGCCAGCAGCACAACACCGCTACTAGCGGGGGAAGAGACCCAGTACTTC. Amino acids: CASSTTPLLAGEETQYF.

The chain couples TRBV5-8 to TRBJ1-1; no clear D. CDR3 size: 12 residues. Trimming shortened V by 0 bases and J by 7 bases, and 7 bases separated the two germline ends. Germline CDR1 reads SGHTS; CDR2 reads YDEGEE. This chain's CDR3 is CASSLVRIEAFF. CDR3 in DNA: TGTGCCAGCAGCTTGGTCAGGATTGAAGCTTTCTTT.

Comment on this clone: The sample has other DNA sequences that encode this CDR3 too. The genes are TRBV27 and TRBJ2-3; 12 bases are a match to TRBD2. The germline V gene encodes CDR1 MNHEY and CDR2 SMNVEV (reference sequence). The CDR3 length is 15 residues. V lost 8 bases to trimming and J lost 0 bases; unmatched junction nucleotides: 3. CDR3 amino acids: CASSGLAGSTDTQYF. CDR3 coding DNA: TGTGCCAGCTCCGGACTAGCGGGGAGCACAGATACGCAGTATTTT.

The chain joins TRBV30 to TRBJ2-4; 7 nucleotides match TRBD1. This CDR3 has 19 residues. CDR1 and CDR2 from the germline V gene are GTSNPN and SVGIG (reference sequence). The trim removed 4 bases at V and 3 bases at J, leaving 21 bases unmatched. CDR3 bases: TGTGCCTGGACCCTACGCACAGGGGTCGCACTCACGGGCAAAAACATTCAGTACTTC. It yields the protein CAWTLRTGVALTGKNIQYF.

The J gene is TRBJ1-5, the V gene TRBV6-5; TRBD1 matches 7 bases. Germline CDR1 MNHEY, CDR2 SVGAGI. V shed 5 bases, J shed 6 bases, and the junction held 10 bases outside the gene matches. CDR3 length: 15 residues. This CDR3 reads CASSPKTGSAQPQHF. CDR3 nucleotide sequence: TGTGCCAGCAGTCCCAAGACAGGGTCGGCTCAGCCCCAGCATTTT.

The rearrangement links TRBV7-2 to TRBJ1-2; perhaps TRBD1 as D (5 bases). Trimming took 5 bases from V and 4 from J, leaving 14 bases between them. The length of the CDR3 is 14 residues. Germline CDR1 is SGHTA and CDR2 is FQGNSA. CDR3 residues: CASSDLIQGYGYTF. CDR3 in DNA: TGTGCCAGCAGCGACCTCATCCAGGGCTATGGCTACACCTTC.

This chain's CDR3 is CASSSARDEQYF. Here the CDR3 DNA reads TGTGCCAGCAGTTCTGCCCGGGACGAGCAGTACTTC. This chain links TRBV12-3 or TRBV12-4 with TRBJ2-7; D is undetermined. V dropped 4 bases and J dropped 5 bases, with 9 bases sitting between them. This CDR3 has 12 amino acids.

The gene calls are TRBV6-1 and TRBJ1-2; TRBD1 aligns across 7 bases. V dropped 2 bases and J dropped 3; count of bases not matched to a gene: 9. Germline assignment: CDR1 MNHNS and CDR2 SASEGT. The CDR3 is made up of 16 amino acids. The CDR3 spells CASSERGTESYYGYTF. In DNA, the CDR3 is TGTGCCAGCAGTGAAAGGGGGACAGAATCCTACTATGGCTACACCTTC.